This T cell receptor beta chain was obtained from a study of blood T cell repertoires in COVID-19. Original methodology: By means of reference gene primer amplification, nucleated cell counts were estimated. Sequencing was performed with immunoSEQ multiplex PCR; in TCRdb, only in-frame clones are kept and a portion is missing. The V and J calls and clone size were taken over from that table, and D and trimming were inferred from the DNA. The sample carries 200,000 or so clones, roughly nine tenths recorded once. The CDR3 spans 16 residues. V lost 5 bases and J lost 3, with 17 bases in between. The germline CDR1 and CDR2 sequences are SGHTA and FQGNSA. Participants' reported clinical history set cohort assignment.

The rearrangement joins TRBV7-2 to TRBJ2-1, with D possibly matching TRBD1 (6 bases). Sequenced input: PBMCs or T cells enriched from blood (not recorded which). This TCR was recovered from a woman in her thirties or forties with acute COVID-19. CDR3 DNA sequence: TGTGCCAGCAGCCCAAGGCAGGGGACCAACTACAATGAGCAGTTCTTC. Translation gives CASSPRQGTNYNEQFF.